Given below is one T cell receptor (beta chain) in context. The entry originates in a study of blood T cell repertoires in COVID-19. CDR1 and CDR2 (germline): MGHRA, YSYEKL. CDR3 length equals 15 residues. The V end was cut by 0 bases, the J end by 5 bases, with 13 bases between. Using immunoSEQ multiplex PCR, the repertoire was profiled, and TCRdb retains in-frame clones only, with some absent. The table records around 400,000 clones, roughly 90% of them present only once. This TCR was sampled from a man aged 40-50 years with acute or convalescent COVID-19. J is TRBJ2-5 and V is TRBV4-1; a weak D match, TRBD1 (6 bases). Sequencing was done on a sample of peripheral blood. The CDR3 spells CASSQDGGVVETQYF. The CDR3 region has the DNA TGCGCCAGCAGCCAAGATGGGGGCGTTGTGGAGACCCAGTACTTC.